The 21 T cell receptor beta chains listed next were all sequenced from one sample in a study of blood T cell repertoires in COVID-19. Here immunoSEQ multiplex PCR was the method, and the copy in TCRdb shows in-frame clones only, minus some. Among 100,000 to 150,000 clones listed, approximately 81% were seen once. The sample taken for sequencing was peripheral blood. Receptors originate from a woman aged 45-60 years with acute or convalescent COVID-19.

The V and J genes are TRBV6-1 and TRBJ1-6, with 7 bases identical to TRBD1. V lost 0 bases and J lost 0; bases outside the gene matches: 11. This CDR3 spans 20 amino acids. The V gene's germline CDR1 is MNHNS and CDR2 SASEGT. The CDR3 loop is CASSEALRGTVSSYNSPLHF. The CDR3 nucleotides read TGTGCCAGCAGTGAAGCGCTTCGGGGGACAGTGAGCTCCTATAATTCACCCCTCCACTTT.

The genes are TRBV19 and TRBJ2-7; 8 positions agree with TRBD2. J was trimmed by 4 bases and V by 0 bases; bases with no gene match: 5. The germline V gene has CDR1 LNHDA and CDR2 SQIVND (reference sequence). This CDR3 is built from 15 residues. DNA for the CDR3: TGTGCCAGTAGTATAGAGAAGCGGGAGTCGTACGAGCAGTACTTC. Translating it yields CASSIEKRESYEQYF.

V gene TRBV14 combines with J gene TRBJ1-2; 7 positions agree with TRBD1. J was trimmed by 7 bases and V by 2 bases; bases with no gene match: 7. CDR3 length equals 14 residues. CDR1 and CDR2 (germline): SGHDN, FVKESK. The CDR3 reads CASSQSTGVLGYTF. DNA for the CDR3: TGTGCCAGCAGCCAATCTACAGGGGTTCTTGGCTACACCTTC.

A single count supports this clone. The J gene is TRBJ2-4, the V gene TRBV28, with 10 positions matching TRBD1. V lost 5 bases to trimming and J lost 8 bases; unmatched junction nucleotides: 6. The CDR3 contains 14 residues. Looked up from germline, CDR1 is MDHEN and CDR2 is SYDVKM. The CDR3 bases are TGTGCCAGCAGTATCCCGGGACAGGGGCACATTCAGTACTTC. It translates to CASSIPGQGHIQYF.

This sequence joins TRBV12-3 or TRBV12-4 and TRBJ1-1; no clear D. CDR3 length: 13 residues. V was pared by 6 bases and J by 1 base, with 9 bases between. This CDR3 reads CASSLNRNTEAFF. DNA of the CDR3: TGTGCCAGCAGCCTAAACAGGAACACTGAAGCTTTCTTT.

CDR3 residues: CASSLNPSGREGEQFF. Here the CDR3 DNA reads TGCGCCAGCAGCTTGAACCCTAGCGGTCGCGAGGGTGAGCAGTTCTTC. The chain has TRBV5-1 and TRBJ2-1; TRBD2 agrees at 7 bases. Germline V gene sequence: CDR1 SGHRS, CDR2 YFSETQ. The CDR3 runs 16 residues. V lost 1 base, J lost 9 bases, and 13 bases stayed unmatched.

The chain is built from TRBV6-5 and TRBJ2-3; 7 nucleotides line up with TRBD2. V gave up 2 bases and J gave up 8 bases; unmatched junction bases: 7. This CDR3 comprises 14 residues. Germline lookup yields CDR1 MNHEY and CDR2 SVGAGI. The CDR3 nucleotides are TGTGCCAGCAGTTACGTGGGAGGGGTAGGTACGCAGTATTTT. Residues: CASSYVGGVGTQYF.

V gene TRBV28 combines with J gene TRBJ2-3; 9 nucleotides line up with TRBD1. Trimming took 4 bases from V and 3 from J; bases not matched to a gene: 2. Germline lookup yields CDR1 MDHEN and CDR2 SYDVKM. This CDR3 is built from 14 residues. CDR3 amino acids: CASSSGQGTDTQYF. Written as DNA, the CDR3 is TGTGCCAGCAGTTCCGGACAGGGGACAGATACGCAGTATTTT.

This clone was seen only once. CDR3 loop: CACLDRGNEQYF. In nucleotides, the CDR3 is TGTGCCTGCCTGGACAGGGGCAACGAGCAGTACTTC. The chain employs TRBV30 and TRBJ2-7, with 9 bases that match TRBD1. This CDR3 has 12 residues. The germline V gene has CDR1 GTSNPN and CDR2 SVGIG (reference sequence). The V segment lost 6 bases and the J segment 5 bases; nucleotides outside the gene matches: 5.

This chain's CDR3 is CASSELPTSPLPQHF. DNA of the CDR3: TGTGCCAGCAGTGAATTACCGACTTCCCCACTGCCCCAGCATTTT. The J gene is TRBJ1-5, the V gene TRBV6-1, with D unclear. Trimming cost V 2 bases and J 9 bases, with 17 bases left between them. The CDR3 has 15 residues. CDR1 is MNHNS, CDR2 SASEGT, per germline.

The chain uses TRBV28 and TRBJ2-1, with D possibly matching TRBD2 (6 bases). The V and J ends lost 6 bases and 0 bases respectively, with 12 bases between them. CDR3 length: 15 amino acids. CDR1 is MDHEN, CDR2 SYDVKM, per germline. The CDR3 loop is CASRSTSLSYNEQFF. CDR3 sequence (DNA): TGTGCCAGCAGGTCGACTAGTCTCTCCTACAATGAGCAGTTCTTC.

V gene TRBV18 combines with J gene TRBJ2-1; 10 nucleotides line up with TRBD2. Germline trimming cut 7 bases from V and 10 bases from J; bases unmatched to any gene: 1. The CDR3 covers 11 residues. Per the germline V gene, CDR1 is KGHSH and CDR2 is LQKENI. The CDR3 region has the DNA TGTGCCAGCTTTAGCGGGGGGGAGCAGTTCTTC. Protein: CASFSGGEQFF.

This clone is a singleton in its sample. The chain carries TRBV4-1 and TRBJ1-2; D might be TRBD1 (6 bases). V was cut by 0 bases and J by 4 bases, with 18 bases left in between. This CDR3 is built from 17 residues. CDR1 and CDR2 (germline): MGHRA, YSYEKL. CDR3 sequence: CASSQDQGGGPSYGYTF. In DNA form, the CDR3 reads TGCGCCAGCAGCCAAGATCAAGGGGGGGGACCGAGCTATGGCTACACCTTC.

V gene TRBV5-1 combines with J gene TRBJ2-3; 7 nucleotides match TRBD2. In germline, CDR1 is SGHRS, CDR2 YFSETQ. This CDR3 has 15 amino acids. V lost 3 bases and J lost 1; bases outside the gene matches: 5. The CDR3 loop reads CASSSGLGGTDTQYF. CDR3 DNA: TGCGCCAGCAGCTCCGGACTAGGCGGCACAGATACGCAGTATTTT.

The chain carries TRBV6-5 and TRBJ1-1; a weak D match, TRBD1 (5 bases). CDR1 and CDR2 from the germline V gene are MNHEY and SVGAGI. The germline V and J ends were trimmed by 6 bases and 9 bases, with 17 bases remaining between them. CDR3 length: 13 residues. CDR3 protein: CASSKVVQDKAFF. The DNA of the CDR3 is TGTGCCAGCAGCAAAGTGGTACAGGATAAAGCTTTCTTT.

The chain couples TRBV10-3 to TRBJ1-3; a weak D match, TRBD1 (5 bases). Deletions cut 10 bases from V and 8 bases from J, with 18 bases between. The CDR3 length is 13 residues. The germline gives CDR1 ENHRY, CDR2 SYGVKD. The CDR3 protein is CATKGAGSDTIYF. The DNA of the CDR3 is TGTGCCACCAAAGGGGCAGGGTCAGACACCATATATTTT.

The chain recombines TRBV28 with TRBJ2-2; TRBD2 agrees at 10 bases. V was clipped by 5 bases and J by 6 bases; unmatched bases: 6. The CDR3 is 15 amino acids. CDR1 and CDR2 from the germline V gene are MDHEN and SYDVKM. DNA for the CDR3: TGTGCCAGCAGTCTCAGCGGGAGGGCCGCCGGGGAGCTGTTTTTT. As protein: CASSLSGRAAGELFF.

This clone appeared once. The chain has TRBV9 and TRBJ1-1; D remains unclear. CDR1 and CDR2 from the germline V gene are SGDLS and YYNGEE. V was cut by 1 base and J by 6 bases, with 10 bases left in between. The CDR3 extends over 13 amino acids. The CDR3 loop is CASSVYPGAEAFF. DNA of the CDR3: TGTGCCAGCAGCGTATACCCAGGCGCTGAAGCTTTCTTT. Drawing the rest from reference TRBV9 and TRBJ1-1, the complete variable domain is DSGVTQTPKHLITATGQRVTLRCSPRSGDLSVYWYQQSLDQGLQFLIQYYNGEERAKGNILERFSAQQFPDLHSELNLSSLELGDSALYFCASSVYPGAEAFFGQGTRLTVV.

This clone was observed a single time. V and J are TRBV27 and TRBJ2-3; 11 bases align to TRBD1. The V gene end was trimmed by 7 bases and the J gene end by 4 bases; junction bases not matched to a gene: 7. This CDR3 has 15 residues. The germline V gene has CDR1 MNHEY and CDR2 SMNVEV (reference sequence). The CDR3, as DNA: TGTGCCAGCAAGCCGGACAGGGGGCGGGCAGATACGCAGTATTTT. It encodes CASKPDRGRADTQYF.

The chain is built from TRBV10-2 and TRBJ2-3; 10 bases fit TRBD2. Germline V gives CDR1 WSHSY, CDR2 SAAADI. J was trimmed by 2 bases and V by 4 bases; bases with no gene match: 3. The CDR3 has 15 residues. The DNA for the CDR3 is TGCGCCAGCAGTGGTCTAGCGGGAGTCACAGATACGCAGTATTTT. Its translation: CASSGLAGVTDTQYF.

This chain links TRBV28 with TRBJ1-6, with 10 bases fitting TRBD1. The length of the CDR3 is 15 residues. Trimming removed 6 bases from V and 7 bases from J; junction bases left unmatched: 6. CDR1 and CDR2 from the germline V gene are MDHEN and SYDVKM. The CDR3 sequence: CASRPDRGKNSPLHF. CDR3 DNA: TGTGCCAGCAGACCGGACAGGGGGAAGAATTCACCCCTCCACTTT.